The clone carrying this TCR beta chain appeared many times. The antigen is undetermined. Preparation of the TCRbeta library was carried out with unique molecular identifiers. MiXCR, applied by TCRdb to the PCR reads, yields one record per CDR3 protein. The sample shows 70,000 or so distinct CDR3 sequences, approximately 10% of them seen only once. CDR1 is SEHNR, CDR2 FQNEAQ, per germline (reference sequence). The germline V and J ends were trimmed by 0 bases and 6 bases, with 9 bases remaining between them. There are 14 residues in the CDR3. This entry comes from a study of T-cell reconstitution after alpha-beta-depleted transplantation in children. General study points: Most T-cell counts and diversity one year after the transplant came from T cells that were newly produced. Reported findings indicate that, about two months after transplant, alpha-beta T cells came from several hundred expanded clones, which were derived from non-depleted graft cells.

Sequencing was performed on PBMCs, taken before TCRalphabeta/CD19-depleted stem cell transplant. The sequence was collected from a boy aged 5-17 years with acute myeloid leukemia, due to receive a stem cell transplant. The J gene is TRBJ1-5, the V gene TRBV7-9; no firm D call. The CDR3 sequence is CASSLAGNFQPQHF. CDR3 DNA sequence: TGTGCCAGCAGCTTAGCGGGAAATTTTCAGCCCCAGCATTTT.